This T cell receptor beta chain emerged from a study of cytomegalovirus exposure and HLA in healthy donors. Study-wide results and caveats: Earlier analysis yielded a pattern in which most TCR beta V segments were productive about 90% or about 30% of the time.

This clone has just one count. Antigen: not known. CDR1 and CDR2 (germline): KGHSH, LQKENI. The trim removed 5 bases at V and 4 bases at J, leaving 11 bases unmatched. The CDR3 covers 16 residues. PCR primers comprised 60 Vbeta and 13 Jbeta primers. The data were produced by immunoSEQ multiplex PCR, yet TCRdb's version contains in-frame clones alone and is incomplete. There are about 100,000 clones in the sample; around two thirds occur only once, and around 2.5% lies in the top ten. The material sequenced was PBMCs. This clonotype originated in a man aged 50-59 years in good health and CMV-seropositive. The J gene is TRBJ2-3, the V gene TRBV18; TRBD2 matches 8 bases. Here the CDR3 reads CASSKVERGKPDTQYF. In DNA, the CDR3 is TGTGCCAGCTCAAAAGTGGAGCGGGGGAAACCAGATACGCAGTATTTT.